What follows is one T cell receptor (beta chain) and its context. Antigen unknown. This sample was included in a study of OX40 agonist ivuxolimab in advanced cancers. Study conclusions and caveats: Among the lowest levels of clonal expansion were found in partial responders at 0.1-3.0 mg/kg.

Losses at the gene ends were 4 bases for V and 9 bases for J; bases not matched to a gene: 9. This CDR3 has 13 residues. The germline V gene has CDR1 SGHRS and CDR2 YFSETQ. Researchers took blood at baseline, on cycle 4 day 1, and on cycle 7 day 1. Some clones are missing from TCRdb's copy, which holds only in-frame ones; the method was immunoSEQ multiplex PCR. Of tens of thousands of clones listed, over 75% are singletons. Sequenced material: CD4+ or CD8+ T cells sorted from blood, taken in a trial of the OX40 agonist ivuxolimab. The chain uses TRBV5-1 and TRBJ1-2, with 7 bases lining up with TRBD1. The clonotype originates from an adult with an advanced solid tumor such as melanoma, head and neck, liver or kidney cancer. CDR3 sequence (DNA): TGCGCCAGCAGCCAGGGACAGAGCGAGAGCTACACCTTC. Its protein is CASSQGQSESYTF.